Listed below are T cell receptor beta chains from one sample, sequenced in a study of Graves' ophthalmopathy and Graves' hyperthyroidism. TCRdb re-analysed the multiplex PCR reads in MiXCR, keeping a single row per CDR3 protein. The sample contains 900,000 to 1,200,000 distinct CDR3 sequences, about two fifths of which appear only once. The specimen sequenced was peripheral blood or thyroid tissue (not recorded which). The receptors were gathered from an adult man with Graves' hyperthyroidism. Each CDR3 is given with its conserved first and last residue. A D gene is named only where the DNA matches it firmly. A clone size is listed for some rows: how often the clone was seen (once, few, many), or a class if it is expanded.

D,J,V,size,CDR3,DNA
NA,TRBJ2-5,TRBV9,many,CASSVGAGRTKETQYF,TGTGCCAGCAGCGTCGGGGCAGGGCGCACCAAAGAGACCCAGTACTTC
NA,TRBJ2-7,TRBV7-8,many,CASTSSYEQYF,TGTGCCAGCACCTCCTCCTACGAGCAGTACTTC
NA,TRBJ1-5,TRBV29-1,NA,CSVDGGGNNQPQHF,TGCAGCGTTGATGGGGGAGGGAATAATCAGCCCCAGCATTTT
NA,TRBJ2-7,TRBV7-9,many,CASRQGINEQYF,TGTGCCAGCAGACAGGGAATCAACGAGCAGTACTTC
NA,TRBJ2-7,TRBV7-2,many,CASSFLGDAAYEQYF,TGTGCCAGCAGCTTCCTGGGGGACGCGGCCTACGAGCAGTACTTC
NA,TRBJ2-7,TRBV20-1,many,CSATRLGIDEQYF,TGCAGTGCTACCCGGCTGGGGATAGACGAGCAGTACTTC
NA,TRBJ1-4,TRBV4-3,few,CASSQGSGAANEKLFF,TGCGCCAGCAGCCAAGGTTCGGGGGCAGCTAATGAAAAACTGTTTTTT
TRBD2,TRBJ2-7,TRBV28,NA,CASEDSGRSYEQYF,TGTGCCAGCGAGGATAGCGGGAGATCGTACGAGCAGTACTTC
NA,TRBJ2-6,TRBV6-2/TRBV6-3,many,CASTPGANVLTF,TGTGCCAGCACCCCTGGGGCCAACGTCCTGACTTTC
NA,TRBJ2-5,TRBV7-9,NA,CASSSRPPGRRKETQYF,TGCGCCAGCAGCTCGAGACCCCCGGGACGGAGAAAAGAGACCCAGTACTTC
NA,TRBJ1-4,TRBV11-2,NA,CASSLRPGLFF,TGTGCCAGCAGCTTGAGGCCGGGACTGTTTTTT
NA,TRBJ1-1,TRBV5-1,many,CASSAGQITEAFF,TGCGCCAGCAGCGCCGGGCAGATAACTGAAGCTTTCTTT
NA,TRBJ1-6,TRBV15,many,CATSRDLKGSYSYNSPLHF,TGTGCCACCAGCAGAGATCTTAAAGGGTCCTACTCCTATAATTCACCCCTCCACTTT
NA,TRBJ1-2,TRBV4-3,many,CASSQDRVTYGYTF,TGCGCCAGCAGCCAAGACAGGGTTACCTATGGCTACACCTTC
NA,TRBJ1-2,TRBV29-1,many,CSVEKELGGYTF,TGCAGCGTTGAAAAGGAGTTGGGAGGCTACACCTTC
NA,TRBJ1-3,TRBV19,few,CATGELHTLSSGNTIYF,TGTGCCACCGGAGAACTCCACACCCTAAGCTCTGGAAACACCATATATTTT
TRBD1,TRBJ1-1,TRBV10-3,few,CAISESVTGGTEAFF,TGTGCCATCAGTGAGTCCGTTACAGGGGGAACTGAAGCTTTCTTT
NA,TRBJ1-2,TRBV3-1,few,CASSPTDTYHGYTF,TGTGCCAGCAGCCCGACAGACACCTATCATGGCTACACCTTC
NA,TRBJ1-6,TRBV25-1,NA,CASSDRASPLHF,TGTGCCAGCAGTGACAGGGCTTCACCCCTCCACTTT
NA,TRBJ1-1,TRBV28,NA,CASSSGEPEAFF,TGTGCCAGCAGTTCGGGGGAACCGGAAGCTTTCTTT
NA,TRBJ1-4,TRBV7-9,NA,CASSLAGDWEKLFF,TGTGCCAGCAGCTTAGCGGGGGATTGGGAAAAACTGTTTTTT
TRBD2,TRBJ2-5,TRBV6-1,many,CASTRAGGVETQYF,TGTGCCAGCACTCGAGCGGGAGGAGTGGAGACCCAGTACTTC
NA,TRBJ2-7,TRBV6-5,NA,CASSLTWVSSYEQYF,TGTGCCAGCAGCCTGACTTGGGTTTCCTCCTACGAGCAGTACTTC
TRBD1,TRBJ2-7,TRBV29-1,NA,CSHVGQGDEQYF,TGCAGTCATGTGGGACAGGGCGACGAGCAGTACTTC
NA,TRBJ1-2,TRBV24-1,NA,CATSESDGANYGYTF,TGTGCCACCAGTGAATCCGACGGAGCTAACTATGGCTACACCTTC
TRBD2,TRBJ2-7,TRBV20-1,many,CSARAERGGRNEQYF,TGCAGTGCTAGAGCGGAGCGGGGGGGCCGAAACGAGCAGTACTTC